The TCR beta chain under discussion was sequenced for a study of immune heterogeneity within non-small cell lung tumors. For the TCR beta CDR3, multiplex PCR with 32 V and 13 J primers performed the amplification. TCRdb independently ran MiXCR on the multiplex PCR reads; one entry per CDR3 protein. The sample includes roughly 13,000 distinct CDR3 sequences, 20% to 25% seen only once; the top ten take 13%. This clonotype has a count of ten or more. TCRs were amplified from about 640 ng gDNA of bulk tumor per sample. Several biopsies per primary tumor, spaced far apart, were taken during surgery. Curative surgery was undertaken by patients, who had untreated, newly diagnosed non-small cell lung cancer. The sequencing sample was made of lung tumor tissue. The TCR comes from a man aged 45-60 years with non-small cell lung cancer.

CDR3 coding DNA: TGCAGCGTTGACGCCACCCCCGGAGCTTATGGCTACACCTTC. Translating it yields CSVDATPGAYGYTF. V usage is TRBV29-1 and J usage is TRBJ1-2, with D unresolved. With 3 bases removed from V and 5 bases from J, the gap between germline ends came to 16 bases. CDR1 is SQVTM and CDR2 is ANQGSEA in the germline V gene. CDR3 size: 14 residues. Complete variable domain (other parts from reference TRBV29-1 and TRBJ1-2): SAVISQKPSRDICQRGTSLTIQCQVDSQVTMMFWYRQQPGQSLTLIATANQGSEATYESGFVIDKFPISRPNLTFSTLTVSNMSPEDSSIYLCSVDATPGAYGYTFGSGTRLTVV.